This T cell receptor beta chain was sequenced for a study of blood T cell repertoires in COVID-19 (TCRdb year 2020). For context, the study as a whole: Collaborator samples came from the United States, Italy and Spain and covered acute and convalescent phases of COVID-19. The prospective study material was composed of cDNA or gDNA derived from T cells, B-cell-depleted T cells, or PBMCs. Deeply sampled blood TCRbeta repertoires from subjects exposed to, actively infected with, or recovered from COVID-19 were included in the dataset. The repertoires were released in a freely available public database meant as a resource for research on the immune response to SARS-CoV-2. Samples were obtained from the ongoing ImmuneRACE study (first 160 participants) and from roughly 1,300 subjects provided by 6 global collaborators. A de-identified subject ID, COVID-19 status, age in years and sex were almost always included in the sample metadata. Where available, HLA class I and class II types were taken from metadata supplied by the sample provider and were not determined by assay-based typing.

The CDR3 contains 14 residues, cysteine and phenylalanine counted. Only the CDR3 portion is preserved as DNA: 42 bases, with reading frame beginning at the first base. V loses 3 bases at its end and J loses 3 bases; junction bases beyond the gene matches: 0. The germline V gene gives CDR1 as MRHNA and CDR2 as SNTAGT. Overall study outcomes, separate from this receptor: The quantity of clinical and demographic metadata differed by source and by participant and was supplied without curation.

TCRbeta CDR3 regions were amplified from genomic DNA by means of the immunoSEQ Assay, a bias-controlled multiplex PCR. Turning to the authors' computational methods: Within the assay, amplification of reference gene primers was used to estimate how many nucleated cells each sample contained. Sequence reads were collapsed and filtered to measure the absolute abundance of every unique TCRbeta CDR3 rearrangement. For each sample, productive Simpson clonality was calculated by taking the square root of Simpson's diversity index across productive rearrangements. This immuneACCESS table, as held by TCRdb, lists in-frame sequences with V and J called but not all clones. Of the missing ones, under half trace to an unresolved V gene in checked studies; the others have no known cause. V and J calls plus clone size are reproduced from that table; the DNA served to infer D and trimming. The sample records approximately 220,000 clones, 80% to 90% of which are singletons. The top ten clones comprise 3.5% to 4% of the sample.

Participants in the prospective study were enrolled through a virtual design, were aged about 18 to 100 years, and lived in fewer than 30 United States geographic areas. In the prospective study, cohorts were assigned on the basis of participant-reported clinical history obtained from a screening survey and a study questionnaire. In the prospective study, whole blood, serum and a nasopharyngeal or oropharyngeal swab were collected from each participant by mobile phlebotomists. Participants in the prospective study had the option to provide additional blood draws and questionnaires over a 2-month period. Before DNA extraction, blood samples from the prospective study were shipped at room temperature or frozen. A word on this clone: It lacks a known antigen. The record has no base qualities; no much larger clone is one base away.

The source of this sequence is a middle-aged woman with acute COVID-19. What was sequenced was PBMCs or T cells enriched from blood (not recorded which). The V gene is TRBV6-4 and the J gene is TRBJ2-3; 10 central bases correspond to TRBD2. This receptor has the CDR3 CASSETSGTDTQYF. In nucleotide form, the sequence is TGTGCCAGCAGTGAGACTAGCGGGACAGATACGCAGTATTTT.